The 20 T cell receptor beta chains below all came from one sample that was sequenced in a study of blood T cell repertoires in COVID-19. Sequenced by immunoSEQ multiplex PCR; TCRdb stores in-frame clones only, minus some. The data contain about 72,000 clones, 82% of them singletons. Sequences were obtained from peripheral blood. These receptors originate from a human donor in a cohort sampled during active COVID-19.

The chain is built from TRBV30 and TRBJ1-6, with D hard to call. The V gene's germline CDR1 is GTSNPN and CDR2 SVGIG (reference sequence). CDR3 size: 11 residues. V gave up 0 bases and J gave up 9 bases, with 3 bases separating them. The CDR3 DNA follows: TGTGCCTGGAGTGTACTTTCACCCCTCCACTTT. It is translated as CAWSVLSPLHF.

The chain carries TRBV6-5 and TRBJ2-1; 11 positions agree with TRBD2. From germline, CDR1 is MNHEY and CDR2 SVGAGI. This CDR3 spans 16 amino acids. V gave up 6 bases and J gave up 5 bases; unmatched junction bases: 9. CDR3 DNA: TGTGCCAGCAGATACCTTAGCGGGGGGGCCCACAATGAGCAGTTCTTC. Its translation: CASRYLSGGAHNEQFF.

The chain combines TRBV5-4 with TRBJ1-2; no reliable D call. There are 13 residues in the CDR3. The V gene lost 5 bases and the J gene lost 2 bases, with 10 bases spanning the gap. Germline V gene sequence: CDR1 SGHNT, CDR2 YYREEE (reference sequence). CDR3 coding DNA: TGTGCCAGCAGTTCCCCCATGAACTATGGCTACACCTTC. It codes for CASSSPMNYGYTF.

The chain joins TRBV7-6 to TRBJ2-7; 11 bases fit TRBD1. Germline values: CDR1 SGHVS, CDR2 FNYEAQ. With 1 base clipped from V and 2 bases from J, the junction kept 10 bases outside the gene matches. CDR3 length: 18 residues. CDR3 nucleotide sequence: TGTGCCAGCAGCTTAGGACCCGGGACAGGGGGAGCCACCTACGAGCAGTACTTC. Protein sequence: CASSLGPGTGGATYEQYF.

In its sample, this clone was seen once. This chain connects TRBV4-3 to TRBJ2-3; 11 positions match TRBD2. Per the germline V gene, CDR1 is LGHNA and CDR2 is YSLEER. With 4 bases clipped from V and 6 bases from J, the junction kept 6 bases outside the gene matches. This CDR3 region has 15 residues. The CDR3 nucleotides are TGCGCCAGCAGCCCGAGACTAGCGGGGTTGGATACGCAGTATTTT. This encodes CASSPRLAGLDTQYF.

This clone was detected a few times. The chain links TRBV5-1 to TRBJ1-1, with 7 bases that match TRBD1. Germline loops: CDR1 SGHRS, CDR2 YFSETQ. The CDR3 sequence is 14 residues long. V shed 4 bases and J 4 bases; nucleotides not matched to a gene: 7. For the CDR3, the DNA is TGCGCCAGCAGCACTTCAACAGGGGCCACTGAAGCTTTCTTT. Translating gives CASSTSTGATEAFF.

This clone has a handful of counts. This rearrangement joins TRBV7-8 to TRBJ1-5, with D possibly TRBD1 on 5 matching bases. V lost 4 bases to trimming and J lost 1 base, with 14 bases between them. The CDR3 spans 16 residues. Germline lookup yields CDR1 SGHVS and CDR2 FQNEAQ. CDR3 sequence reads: CASSSRGPLSNQPQHF. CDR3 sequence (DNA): TGTGCCAGCAGCTCTAGGGGTCCCCTGAGCAATCAGCCCCAGCATTTT.

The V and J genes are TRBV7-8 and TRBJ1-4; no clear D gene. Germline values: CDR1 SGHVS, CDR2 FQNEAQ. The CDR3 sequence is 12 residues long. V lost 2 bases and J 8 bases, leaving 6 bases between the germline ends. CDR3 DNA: TGTGCCAGCAGCTTATTATTGGAAAAACTGTTTTTT. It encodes CASSLLLEKLFF.

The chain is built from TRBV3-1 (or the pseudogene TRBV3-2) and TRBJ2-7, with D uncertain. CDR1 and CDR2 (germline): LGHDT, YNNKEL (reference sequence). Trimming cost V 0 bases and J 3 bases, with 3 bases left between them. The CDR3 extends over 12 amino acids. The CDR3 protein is CASSQDGYEQYF. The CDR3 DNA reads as TGTGCCAGCAGCCAAGACGGCTACGAGCAGTACTTC.

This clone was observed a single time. Here the CDR3 DNA reads TGTGCCAGCTCCCTGACAGGGGAGGATCAGCCCCAGCATTTT. Translating gives CASSLTGEDQPQHF. The chain links TRBV18 to TRBJ1-5, with 8 bases fitting TRBD1. Germline V gene lookup returns CDR1 KGHSH and CDR2 LQKENI. Trimming took 6 bases from V and 5 from J; bases not matched to a gene: 6. CDR3 length: 14 residues.

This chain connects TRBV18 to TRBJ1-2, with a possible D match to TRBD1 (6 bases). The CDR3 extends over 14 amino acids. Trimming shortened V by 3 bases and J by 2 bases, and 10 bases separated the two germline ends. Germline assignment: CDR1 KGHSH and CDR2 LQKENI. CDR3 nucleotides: TGTGCCAGCTCACCCACTCAGGGGAACTATGGCTACACCTTC. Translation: CASSPTQGNYGYTF.

CDR3 DNA: TGTGCCAGCAGCTTCCTATCGCGGGAGCAGTACTTC. Protein product: CASSFLSREQYF. The chain uses TRBV5-5 and TRBJ2-7, with unresolved D. Germline loops: CDR1 SGHKS, CDR2 YYEKEE (reference sequence). Trimming cost V 2 bases and J 7 bases, with 10 bases left between them. This CDR3 has 12 amino acids.

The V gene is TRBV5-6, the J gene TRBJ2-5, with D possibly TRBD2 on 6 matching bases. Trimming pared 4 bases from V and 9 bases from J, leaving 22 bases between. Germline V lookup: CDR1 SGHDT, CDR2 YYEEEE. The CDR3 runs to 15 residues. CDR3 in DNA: TGTGCCAGCAGCCCCTTGGGGGGAGGTGGTTGGGCCCAGTACTTC. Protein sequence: CASSPLGGGGWAQYF.

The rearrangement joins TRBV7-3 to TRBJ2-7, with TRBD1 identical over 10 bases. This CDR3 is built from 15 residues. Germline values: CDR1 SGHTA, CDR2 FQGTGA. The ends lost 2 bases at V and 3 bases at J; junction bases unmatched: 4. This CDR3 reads CASSLGTGEGYEQYF. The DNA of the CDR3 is TGTGCCAGCAGCTTAGGGACAGGGGAGGGCTACGAGCAGTACTTC.

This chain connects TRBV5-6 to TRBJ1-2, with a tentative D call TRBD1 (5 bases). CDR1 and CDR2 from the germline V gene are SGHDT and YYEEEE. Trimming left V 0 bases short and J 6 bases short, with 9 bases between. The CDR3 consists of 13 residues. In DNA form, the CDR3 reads TGTGCCAGCAGCTTGGATGACAGACATGGCTACACCTTC. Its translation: CASSLDDRHGYTF.

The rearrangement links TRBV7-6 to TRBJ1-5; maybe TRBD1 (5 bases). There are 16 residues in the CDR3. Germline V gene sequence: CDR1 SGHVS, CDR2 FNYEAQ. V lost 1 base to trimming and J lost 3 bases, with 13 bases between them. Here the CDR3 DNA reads TGTGCCAGCAGCTTAGAGACAGCAAAACTCAATCAGCCCCAGCATTTT. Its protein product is CASSLETAKLNQPQHF.

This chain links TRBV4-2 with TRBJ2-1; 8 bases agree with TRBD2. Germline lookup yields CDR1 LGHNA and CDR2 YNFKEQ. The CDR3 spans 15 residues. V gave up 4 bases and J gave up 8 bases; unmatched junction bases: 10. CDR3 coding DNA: TGTGCCAGCAGCCCTGGGACTAGTTCTTCTGATGAGCAGTTCTTC. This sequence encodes CASSPGTSSSDEQFF.

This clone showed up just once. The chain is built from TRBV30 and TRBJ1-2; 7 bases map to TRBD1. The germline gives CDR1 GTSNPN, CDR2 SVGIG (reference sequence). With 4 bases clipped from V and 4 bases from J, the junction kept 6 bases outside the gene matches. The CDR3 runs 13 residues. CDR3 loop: CAWTPGGRYGYTF. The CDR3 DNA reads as TGTGCCTGGACCCCAGGGGGGCGCTATGGCTACACCTTC.

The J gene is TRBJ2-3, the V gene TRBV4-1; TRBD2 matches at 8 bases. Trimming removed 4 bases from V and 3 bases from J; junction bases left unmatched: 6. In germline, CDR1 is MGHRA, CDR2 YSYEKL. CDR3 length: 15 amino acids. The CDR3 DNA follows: TGCGCCAGCAGCCGGCCGGGACTAGGGACAGATACGCAGTATTTT. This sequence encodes CASSRPGLGTDTQYF.

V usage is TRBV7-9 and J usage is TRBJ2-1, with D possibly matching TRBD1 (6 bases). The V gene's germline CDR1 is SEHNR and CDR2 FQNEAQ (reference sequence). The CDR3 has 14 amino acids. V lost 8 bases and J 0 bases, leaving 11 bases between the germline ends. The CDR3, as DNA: TGTGCCAGCGTATGGACAGACTCCTACAATGAGCAGTTCTTC. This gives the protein CASVWTDSYNEQFF.